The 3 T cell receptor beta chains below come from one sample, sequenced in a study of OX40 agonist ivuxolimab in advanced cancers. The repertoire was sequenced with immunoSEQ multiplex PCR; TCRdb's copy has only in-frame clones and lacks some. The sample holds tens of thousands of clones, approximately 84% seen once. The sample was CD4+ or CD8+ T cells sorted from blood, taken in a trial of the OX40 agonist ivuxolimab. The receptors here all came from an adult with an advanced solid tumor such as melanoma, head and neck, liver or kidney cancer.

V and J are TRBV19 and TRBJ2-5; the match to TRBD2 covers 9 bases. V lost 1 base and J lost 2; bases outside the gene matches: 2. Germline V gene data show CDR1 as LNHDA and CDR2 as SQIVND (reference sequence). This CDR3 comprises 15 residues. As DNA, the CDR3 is TGTGCCAGTAGTATAGGGACTAGCGCTCAAGAGACCCAGTACTTC. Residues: CASSIGTSAQETQYF.

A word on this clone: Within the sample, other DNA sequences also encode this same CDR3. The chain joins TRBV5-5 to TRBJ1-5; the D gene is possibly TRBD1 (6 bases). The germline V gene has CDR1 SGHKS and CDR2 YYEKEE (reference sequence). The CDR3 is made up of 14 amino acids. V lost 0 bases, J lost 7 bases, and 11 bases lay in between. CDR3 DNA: TGTGCCAGCAGCTTGGAGGGGGGTGGACAGCCCCAGCATTTT. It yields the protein CASSLEGGGQPQHF.

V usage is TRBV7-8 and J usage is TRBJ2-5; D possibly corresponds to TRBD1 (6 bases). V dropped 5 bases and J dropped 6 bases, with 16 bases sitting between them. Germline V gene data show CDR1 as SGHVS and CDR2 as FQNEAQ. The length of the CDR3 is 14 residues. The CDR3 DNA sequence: TGTGCCAGCAGCCCCCGGACAGTTCCCCAGACCCAGTACTTC. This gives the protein CASSPRTVPQTQYF.